Below, one TCR beta chain is given with its context. Its antigen remains unidentified. V shed 4 bases, J shed 4 bases, and the junction held 8 bases outside the gene matches. The CDR3 length is 15 residues. CDR1 is LNHDA, CDR2 SQIVND, per germline (reference sequence). The data belong to a study of cytomegalovirus exposure and HLA in healthy donors. The study's findings and limits: Associated with cytomegalovirus, according to the listing, were 150 to 200 TCR beta chains. In the analysis, some V segments, TRBV6-2 and TRBV6-3 included, were excluded as indistinguishable. Reported results showed that the classifier diagnosed cytomegalovirus status with high specificity and sensitivity. Most subjects' HLA-A and HLA-B alleles were reportedly predicted from TCR beta sequences.

The PCR contained 60 Vbeta and 13 Jbeta primers. TCRdb's copy holds only in-frame clones and misses some; the assay was immunoSEQ multiplex PCR. Of some 70,000 clones listed, 70% to 85% are singletons. Material: PBMCs. The sequence was obtained from a woman aged 50 to 60 in good health and CMV-seronegative. The chain carries TRBV19 and TRBJ1-1; 8 positions match TRBD1. Here the CDR3 reads CASSNSQGGGTEAFF. CDR3 nucleotide sequence: TGTGCCAGTAGTAATTCACAGGGGGGGGGCACTGAAGCTTTCTTT.